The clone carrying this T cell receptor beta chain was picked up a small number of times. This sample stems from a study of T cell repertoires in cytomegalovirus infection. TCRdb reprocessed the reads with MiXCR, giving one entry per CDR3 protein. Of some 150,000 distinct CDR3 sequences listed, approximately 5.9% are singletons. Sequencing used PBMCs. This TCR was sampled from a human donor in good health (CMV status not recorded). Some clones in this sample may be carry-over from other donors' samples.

This CDR3 is CSGIQGEGRGYTF. In DNA form, the CDR3 reads TGCAGCGGTATCCAGGGAGAAGGTCGCGGCTACACCTTC. This chain uses TRBV20-1 with TRBJ1-2, with D possibly matching TRBD1 (5 bases). The germline V gene encodes CDR1 DFQATT and CDR2 SNEGSKA (reference sequence). This CDR3 region has 13 residues.